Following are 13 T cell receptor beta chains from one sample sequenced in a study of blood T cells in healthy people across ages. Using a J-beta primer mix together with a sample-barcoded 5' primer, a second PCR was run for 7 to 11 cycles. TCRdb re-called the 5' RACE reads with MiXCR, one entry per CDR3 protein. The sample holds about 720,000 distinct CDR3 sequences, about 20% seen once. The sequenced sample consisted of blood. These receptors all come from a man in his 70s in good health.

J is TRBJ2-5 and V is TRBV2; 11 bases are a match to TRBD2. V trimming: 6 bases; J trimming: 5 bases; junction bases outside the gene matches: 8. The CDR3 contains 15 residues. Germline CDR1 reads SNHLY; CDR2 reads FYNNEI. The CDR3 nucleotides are TGTGCCAGCAGGAGCACTGGGACTAGCGGTGAGACCCAGTACTTC. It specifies CASRSTGTSGETQYF. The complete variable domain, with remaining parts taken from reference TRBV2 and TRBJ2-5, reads EPEVTQTPSHQVTQMGQEVILRCVPISNHLYFYWYRQILGQKVEFLVSFYNNEISEKSEIFDDQFSVERPDGSNFTLKIRSTKLEDSAMYFCASRSTGTSGETQYFGPGTRLLVL.

CDR3 residues: CAISPGQGSKNIQYF. Written as DNA, the CDR3 is TGTGCCATCAGCCCGGGACAGGGGTCCAAAAACATTCAGTACTTC. The chain carries TRBV10-3 and TRBJ2-4; TRBD1 matches at 10 bases. CDR1 and CDR2 (germline): ENHRY, SYGVKD. The CDR3 consists of 15 residues. Unmatched junction bases numbered 4, after V lost 6 bases and J lost 2 bases.

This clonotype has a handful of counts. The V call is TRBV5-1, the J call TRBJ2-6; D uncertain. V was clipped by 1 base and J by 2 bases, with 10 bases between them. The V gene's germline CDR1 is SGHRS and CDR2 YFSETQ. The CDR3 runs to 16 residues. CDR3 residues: CASSLILGTGANVLTF. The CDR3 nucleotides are TGCGCCAGCAGCTTGATCCTTGGGACTGGGGCCAACGTCCTGACTTTC.

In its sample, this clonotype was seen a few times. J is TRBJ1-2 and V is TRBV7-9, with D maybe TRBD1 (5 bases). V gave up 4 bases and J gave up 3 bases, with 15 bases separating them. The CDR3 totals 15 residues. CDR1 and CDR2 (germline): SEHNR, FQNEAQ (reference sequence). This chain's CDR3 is CASSYQGGEYYGYTF. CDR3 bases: TGTGCCAGCAGCTACCAGGGTGGGGAGTACTATGGCTACACCTTC.

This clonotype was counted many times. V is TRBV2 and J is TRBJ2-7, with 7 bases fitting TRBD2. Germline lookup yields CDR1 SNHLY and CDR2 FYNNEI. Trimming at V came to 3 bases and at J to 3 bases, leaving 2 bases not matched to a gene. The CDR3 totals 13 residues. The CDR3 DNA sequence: TGTGCCAGCAGTGAGGGAGGGGACTACGAGCAGTACTTC. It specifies CASSEGGDYEQYF.

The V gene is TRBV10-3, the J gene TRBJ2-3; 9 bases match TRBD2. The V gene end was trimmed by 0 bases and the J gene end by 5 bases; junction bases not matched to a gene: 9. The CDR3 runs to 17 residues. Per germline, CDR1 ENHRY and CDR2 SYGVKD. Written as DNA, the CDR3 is TGTGCCATCAGTGAGTCAATGGGGCGGGGGGGCCAAGATACGCAGTATTTT. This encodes CAISESMGRGGQDTQYF.

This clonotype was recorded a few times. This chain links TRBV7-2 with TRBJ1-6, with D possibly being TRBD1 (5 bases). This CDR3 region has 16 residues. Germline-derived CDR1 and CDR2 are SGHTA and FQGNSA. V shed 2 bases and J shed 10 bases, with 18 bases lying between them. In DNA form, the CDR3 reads TGTGCCAGCAGCTTAACGGCTGGGCAGGGCAGGTCACCCCTCCACTTT. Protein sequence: CASSLTAGQGRSPLHF. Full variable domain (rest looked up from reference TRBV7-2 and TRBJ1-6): GAGVSQSPSNKVTEKGKDVELRCDPISGHTALYWYRQSLGQGLEFLIYFQGNSAPDKSGLPSDRFSAERTGGSVSTLTIQRTQQEDSAVYLCASSLTAGQGRSPLHFGNGTRLTVT.

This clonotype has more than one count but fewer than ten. CDR3 nucleotides: TGTGCCACCAGTGTAGAAGGTACCGGGGAGCTGTTTTTT. It yields the protein CATSVEGTGELFF. V and J are TRBV24-1 and TRBJ2-2; D is undetermined. The CDR3 contains 13 residues. The V gene's germline CDR1 is KGHDR and CDR2 SFDVKD. Trimming took off 5 bases at V and 5 bases at J, with 8 bases between the two ends.

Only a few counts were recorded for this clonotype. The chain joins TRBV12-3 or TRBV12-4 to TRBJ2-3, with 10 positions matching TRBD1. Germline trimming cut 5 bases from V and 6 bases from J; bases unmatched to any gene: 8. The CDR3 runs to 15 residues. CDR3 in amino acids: CASSRKGQGSDTQYF. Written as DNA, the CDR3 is TGTGCCAGCAGTCGAAAGGGACAGGGGTCGGATACGCAGTATTTT.

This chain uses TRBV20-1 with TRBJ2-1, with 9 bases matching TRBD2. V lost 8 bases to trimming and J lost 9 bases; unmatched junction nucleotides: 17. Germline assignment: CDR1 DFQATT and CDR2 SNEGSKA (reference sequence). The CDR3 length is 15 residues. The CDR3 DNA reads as TGCAGTACGACTAGCGGCCCCCTCTCTGGGATTGAGCAGTTCTTC. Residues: CSTTSGPLSGIEQFF.

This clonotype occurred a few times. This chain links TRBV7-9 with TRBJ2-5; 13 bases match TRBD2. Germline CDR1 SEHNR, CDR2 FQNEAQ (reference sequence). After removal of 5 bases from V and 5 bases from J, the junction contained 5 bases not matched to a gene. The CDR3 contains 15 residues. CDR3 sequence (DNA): TGTGCCAGCAGCGGACTAGCGGGAGTGAGGGAGACCCAGTACTTC. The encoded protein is CASSGLAGVRETQYF.

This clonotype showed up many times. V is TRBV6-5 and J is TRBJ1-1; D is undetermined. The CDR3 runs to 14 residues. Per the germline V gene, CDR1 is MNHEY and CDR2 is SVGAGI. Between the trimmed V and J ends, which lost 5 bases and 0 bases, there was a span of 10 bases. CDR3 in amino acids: CASSTGRLNTEAFF. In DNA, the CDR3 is TGTGCCAGCAGTACCGGACGGTTGAACACTGAAGCTTTCTTT.

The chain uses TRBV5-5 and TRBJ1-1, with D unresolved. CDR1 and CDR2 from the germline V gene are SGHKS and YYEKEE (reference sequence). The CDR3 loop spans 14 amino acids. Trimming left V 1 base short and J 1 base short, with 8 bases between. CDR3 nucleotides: TGTGCCAGCAGCTTGATGACCGCGAACACTGAAGCTTTCTTT. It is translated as CASSLMTANTEAFF.